This TCR beta chain originates from a study of Ad26.COV2.S vaccination and SARS-CoV-2 variants listed by TCRdb under 2021. At the level of the whole study: Vaccine-arm donors were drawn from COV1001, a multicentre, randomized, double-blind, placebo-controlled phase I-IIa trial of Ad26.COV2.S in healthy adults. Dosing of Ad26.COV2.S was intramuscular, at either 5x10^10 or 1x10^11 viral particles, delivered as one shot or as two shots spaced 56 days apart. Sequencing of the TCRbeta repertoire served to evaluate the specificity and breadth of SARS-CoV-2-reactive T cell receptors following Ad26.COV2.S vaccination. The TCR-sequenced set comprised approximately 32 samples: some 20 Ad26.COV2.S vaccine recipients, 5 placebo recipients and 8 SARS-CoV-2 convalescent individuals. Trial participants were randomized into five groups of five: low-dose or high-dose Ad26.COV2.S given once or twice, or placebo on both occasions. Investigators did not know the trial group allocation while performing experiments and assessing outcomes.

In the case of this clone: This clone's antigen is unknown. Base qualities are not recorded, but no much larger clone differs from it by a single base.

The research as a whole found: After vaccination, substantial breadth of spike-specific CD8+ and CD4+ T cell responses was reported. The study lacked the statistical power to compare responses across vaccine doses or regimens. Vaccine and placebo recipients had comparable non-spike TCR breadth, which fits with the vaccine containing only spike. The authors noted that total T cell responses may have been underestimated by the TCR breadth and depth analyses. Spike-specific TCR breadth was higher in Ad26.COV2.S recipients than in placebo recipients (P = 0.0014).

The immunoSEQ Assay was used to sequence TCRbeta CDR3 regions. After extraction, genomic DNA underwent amplification by bias-controlled multiplex PCR, followed by high-throughput sequencing. On the study's bioinformatics: To quantify the absolute abundance of every unique TCRbeta CDR3 region, sequences were collapsed and filtered. Usable DNA was measured by amplifying reference genes present in all nucleated cells, and TCRbeta template counts were normalized to that usable DNA to estimate T cell fraction. Repertoire TCRs were annotated as SARS-CoV-2-specific by exact matching of V gene, CDR3 amino acid sequence and J gene to a known reactive TCR set. The reference SARS-CoV-2 TCR set was derived from MIRA and filtered for enrichment in COVID-19-positive ImmuneCODE repertoires, a step that removed public or cross-reactive TCRs. Based on the MIRA antigens, annotated TCRs were further analysed at the level of specific ORF or position within ORF. Breadth was defined as the number of annotated unique rearrangements divided by the total number of unique productive rearrangements, and depth was defined as the summed frequency of the annotated unique rearrangements. TCR breadth was compared between groups using two-sided Wilcoxon rank-sum tests. TCRdb stores this immuneACCESS table with in-frame sequences only. Part of the clones is absent; in the studies checked, under half of the shortfall reflects unresolved V genes, and no reason is known for the rest. That table is the source of V, J and clone size, and D and trimming were worked out from the DNA. The sample table shows 350,000 to 500,000 clones, and 90% are seen once. Approximately 4.3% of the sample is in the top ten clones.

There are 15 amino acids in the CDR3, from cysteine to phenylalanine inclusive. The sequence is cut down to CDR3 DNA, 45 bases in frame from base 1. Sequences SGHNT (CDR1) and YYREEE (CDR2) are obtained from the germline V gene (reference sequence). The germline V and J ends show losses of 2 bases and 4 bases respectively, and no gene match explains 3 bases of the junction. What this sample's treatment or condition label stands for: about 20 received Ad26.COV2.S at low or high dose, single or two shots; 5 received placebo; per-sample allocation not given. Repertoires of vaccine and placebo recipients were sequenced from samples collected on day 63 after the first injection. In Cohort 1b, some 25 adults aged 18-55 years were enrolled at a single site in Boston, USA, between 29 July and 7 August 2020. Ad26.COV2.S consisted of a replication-incompetent adenovirus type 26 vector by which a prefusion-stabilized SARS-CoV-2 spike protein from the original Wuhan strain was expressed.

The chain is made from TRBV5-4 and TRBJ2-3; TRBD1 lines up with 11 middle nucleotides. The sample in question was peripheral blood, obtained in a trial of Ad26.COV2.S vaccine versus placebo. The TCR was taken from a person between 18 and 60 years old who received the Ad26.COV2.S COVID-19 vaccine or a placebo. The CDR3 amino acid sequence is: CASSFPGQGADTQYF. The sequenced DNA is TGTGCCAGCAGCTTTCCGGGACAGGGGGCAGATACGCAGTATTTT.